This T cell receptor beta chain was sequenced during a study of beta chain features in type 1 diabetes (dated by TCRdb to the late 2010s). Study-level background: Mean age, gender distribution, total cell number and subset yield were not different between patients and healthy donors. A total of about 99,000,000 sorted cells were examined across all samples, and RNA yield correlated strongly with the number of cells per subset. The study compared TCRB repertoires of sorted circulating CD4+ T cell subsets between recently diagnosed type 1 diabetes patients and matched healthy donors. Whereas all 28 donors provided naive and central memory subsets, regulatory and stem cell-like memory subsets were isolated from just 8 patients and roughly 8 healthy donors.

The entire amount of isolated RNA was reverse transcribed using the High Capacity cDNA Reverse Transcription Kit, so the sequenced TCRB transcripts were expressed ones. Naive, central memory and regulatory T cell samples underwent deep immunoSEQ sequencing, averaging about 3.57 million total reads per sample. Sorted cells were lysed in RLT buffer, and RNA was extracted using DNase-treated RNeasy Micro or Mini kits according to cell number. To prevent cross-contamination, each cell subset was processed individually, whereas patient and healthy donor samples were processed jointly. The immunoSEQ multiplex PCR was used to amplify TCRB sequences from cDNA, yielding 87-bp fragments that span the CDR3 region. Sequencing of the amplicons was performed on the Illumina HiSeq platform. The authors processed their data as follows. Synthetic template baselines were used to correct PCR bias computationally, reads within Hamming distance 2 were collapsed together, and singletons that could not be merged were discarded. Reads were aligned to IMGT to assign V, D and J genes, CDR3 length, and insertions or deletions at six rearrangement sites. Within each subset, clonotype counts were normalized to sorted cell number, and only after that were true diversity and Gini coefficients computed with the tcR R package. The overlap coefficient, calculated on TCRB nucleotide sequences, was used to measure repertoire sharing. Not all clones reach the TCRdb copy of this immuneACCESS table, which keeps in-frame sequences only. Checked studies attribute under half of the gap to unresolved V genes and leave the rest unexplained. That table gives V, J and clone size, and the DNA gave D and trimming. A total of roughly 150,000 clones appear in this sample, about 8% of them only once. About 0.9% of the sample rests with the top ten.

This clone came up a few times. This receptor's antigen is unknown. No base qualities exist here, and no much larger clone lies one base off it. Other DNA sequences within the sample encode an identical CDR3. V and J are trimmed by 1 base and 4 bases, and the gene matches miss 7 bases of the junction. The germline V gene specifies SGHRS as CDR1 and YFSETQ as CDR2. The CDR3, from cysteine to phenylalanine, totals 15 residues. Kept here is only the CDR3 DNA, which spans 45 bases and is read in frame from base 1. A single peripheral blood draw of about 116 mL on average was collected from each donor into heparinised tubes. Using a panel that included CD45RO, CCR7, CD25, CD127, CD95 and CD27, naive, central memory, regulatory and stem cell-like memory CD4+ T cells were sorted on a BD FACSAria II. A purity above 95% was achieved for all sorted populations. PBMCs were isolated right away by Lymphoprep density gradient centrifugation and were stained directly, without culture. To minimize batch effects, samples were stained and sorted in pairs, one healthy donor with one patient per experiment.

The investigation overall reported the following: In all four CD4+ subsets, TCRB CDR3 length was moderately but significantly shorter in type 1 diabetes patients. The naive, central memory and regulatory TCRB repertoires appeared to resemble one another more closely among patients than among healthy donors. Because small numbers of individuals were included in the HLA sub-analyses, any influence of HLA type on TCRB rearrangement was left unresolved. At VDJ recombination sites, patients with type 1 diabetes made fewer insertions and deleted more nucleotides, a pattern implying thymic rearrangement abnormalities. PCR might favor shorter templates, but patient and control samples were amplified and corrected together, so any skew would affect both groups equally. Because cDNA rather than genomic DNA was sequenced, highly expressing activated cells could have been over-represented, although no difference in activation and CD3 levels was found between groups.

The sequence came from a middle-aged woman with type 1 diabetes. Sequencing used central memory CD4+ T cells from blood. The V and J segments used are TRBV5-1 and TRBJ2-7; 8 junctional bases match TRBD2. The CDR3 amino acid sequence is: CASSLSAGGSYEQYF. The DNA sequence reads TGCGCCAGCAGCTTGTCCGCGGGAGGTAGTTACGAGCAGTACTTC.